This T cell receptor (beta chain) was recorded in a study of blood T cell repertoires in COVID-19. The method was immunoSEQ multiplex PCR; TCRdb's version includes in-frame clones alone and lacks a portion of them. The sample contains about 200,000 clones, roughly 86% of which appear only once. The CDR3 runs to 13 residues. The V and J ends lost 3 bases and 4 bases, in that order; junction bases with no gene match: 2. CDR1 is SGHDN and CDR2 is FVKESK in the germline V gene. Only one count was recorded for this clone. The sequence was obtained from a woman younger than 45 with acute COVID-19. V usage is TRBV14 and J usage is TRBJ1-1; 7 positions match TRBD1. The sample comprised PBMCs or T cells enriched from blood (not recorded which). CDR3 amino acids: CASSQGQPTEAFF. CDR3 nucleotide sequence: TGTGCCAGCAGCCAGGGACAGCCCACTGAAGCTTTCTTT.